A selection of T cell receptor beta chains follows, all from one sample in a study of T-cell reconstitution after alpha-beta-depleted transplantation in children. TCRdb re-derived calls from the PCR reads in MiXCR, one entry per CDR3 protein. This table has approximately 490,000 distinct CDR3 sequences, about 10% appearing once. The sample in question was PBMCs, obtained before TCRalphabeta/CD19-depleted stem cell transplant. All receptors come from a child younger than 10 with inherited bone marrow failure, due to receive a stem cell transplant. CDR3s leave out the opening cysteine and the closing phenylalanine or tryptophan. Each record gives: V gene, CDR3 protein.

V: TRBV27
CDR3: ASRRTGLYEQY

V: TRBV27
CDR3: ASRQWGAEYEQY

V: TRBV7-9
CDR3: ASAITRYEQY

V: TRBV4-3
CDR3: ASSKDPSGASYEQY

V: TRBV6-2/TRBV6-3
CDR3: ASSPYGRTVEAF

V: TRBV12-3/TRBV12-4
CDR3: ASSSSGSLYNEQF

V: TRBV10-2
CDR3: ASSEGGKRYT

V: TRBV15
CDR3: ATSGLDLETQY

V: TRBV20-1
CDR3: SASGLTSFGELF

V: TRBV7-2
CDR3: ASSLQGTADTQY